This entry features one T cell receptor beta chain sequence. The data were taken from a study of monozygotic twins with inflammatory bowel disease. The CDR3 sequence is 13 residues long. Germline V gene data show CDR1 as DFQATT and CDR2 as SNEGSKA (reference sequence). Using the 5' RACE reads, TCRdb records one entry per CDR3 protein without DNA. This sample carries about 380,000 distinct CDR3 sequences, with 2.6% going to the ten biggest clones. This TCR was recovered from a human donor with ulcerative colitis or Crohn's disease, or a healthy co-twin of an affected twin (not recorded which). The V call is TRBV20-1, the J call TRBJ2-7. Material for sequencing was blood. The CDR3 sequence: CSARETGGHEQYF.